What follows are 25 T cell receptor beta chains derived from one specimen sequenced in a study of cytomegalovirus exposure and HLA in healthy donors (TCRdb year 2017). The library relied on the immunoSEQ multiplex PCR assay. The multiplex PCR relied on a mix of 60 forward primers for TCR Vbeta segments and 13 reverse primers for TCR Jbeta segments. Entries here come from immuneACCESS through TCRdb and include only in-frame sequences with V and J called. Some clones fail to appear in such tables; in the studies checked, an unresolved V gene covers under half of the shortfall, and the cause of the remainder is unknown. The sample profile shows tens of thousands of clones; around 80% of them were found once. The ten most abundant clones make up roughly 2.2% of the sample. The sequenced material came from PBMCs. These receptors were collected from a man between 40 and 49 years old in good health and CMV-seronegative.

The table lists this clone with a few counts. The chain carries TRBV7-2 and TRBJ1-1; D gene unclear. The CDR3 is 12 amino acids. CDR1 SGHTA and CDR2 FQGNSA come from the germline V gene. Trimming removed 1 base from V and 2 bases from J, with 2 bases in between. CDR3 loop: CASSLVNTEAFF. The DNA of the CDR3 is TGTGCCAGCAGCTTAGTAAACACTGAAGCTTTCTTT.

This clone has just a few counts. The CDR3 loop is CASSATLHSDEQYF. CDR3 sequence (DNA): TGTGCCAGCAGCGCTACTCTGCATAGCGACGAGCAGTACTTC. The gene calls are TRBV9 and TRBJ2-7, with D tentatively TRBD2 (5 bases). The V and J ends lost 3 bases and 5 bases respectively, with 15 bases between them. Germline-derived CDR1 and CDR2 are SGDLS and YYNGEE. The CDR3 length is 14 residues.

The chain is built from TRBV28 and TRBJ1-6, with 9 bases lining up with TRBD1. Germline V lookup: CDR1 MDHEN, CDR2 SYDVKM. V trimming: 5 bases; J trimming: 6 bases; junction bases outside the gene matches: 8. The CDR3 has 16 residues. The CDR3 is CASSPKTGGGNSPLHF. CDR3 in DNA: TGTGCCAGCAGTCCAAAGACAGGGGGGGGTAATTCACCCCTCCACTTT.

This clone occurred a few times. In DNA form, the CDR3 reads TGTGCCAGCAGCCAAGATCAATCGCAAGGAGCGGCAGCTTTCTTT. Protein sequence: CASSQDQSQGAAAFF. The chain recombines TRBV4-2 with TRBJ1-1, with D unclear. Per germline, CDR1 LGHNA and CDR2 YNFKEQ. Trimming stripped 0 bases from V and 10 bases from J, with 18 bases between. The CDR3 spans 15 residues.

The chain uses TRBV4-1 and TRBJ1-4; 7 bases agree with TRBD1. The V segment lost 4 bases and the J segment 7 bases; nucleotides outside the gene matches: 6. This CDR3 is 14 amino acids long. The germline CDR1 and CDR2 sequences are MGHRA and YSYEKL. The CDR3 loop reads CASSLGGVGEKLFF. The CDR3 DNA is TGCGCCAGCAGCCTAGGGGGCGTAGGTGAAAAACTGTTTTTT.

V gene TRBV10-3 combines with J gene TRBJ1-5; the D gene is possibly TRBD1 (5 bases). Deletions cut 3 bases from V and 0 bases from J, with 9 bases between. Germline V CDR1 and CDR2: ENHRY, SYGVKD. The CDR3 runs 15 residues. CDR3 sequence: CAISEGRDSNQPQHF. The CDR3 DNA follows: TGTGCCATCAGTGAAGGCAGGGATAGCAATCAGCCCCAGCATTTT.

V and J are TRBV18 and TRBJ1-6, with D possibly TRBD1 on 5 matching bases. Deletions cut 5 bases from V and 6 bases from J, with 14 bases between. This CDR3 contains 15 residues. Germline lookup yields CDR1 KGHSH and CDR2 LQKENI. CDR3 in amino acids: CASSYEGLVNSPLHF. In DNA form, the CDR3 reads TGTGCCAGCTCATATGAGGGACTTGTTAATTCACCCCTCCACTTT.

CDR3 coding DNA: TGTGCCAGCACCACAGGGGTCGCCTACGAGCAGTACTTC. It yields the protein CASTTGVAYEQYF. The chain links TRBV5-6 to TRBJ2-7; 7 bases are shared with TRBD1. Germline assignment: CDR1 SGHDT and CDR2 YYEEEE. The V segment lost 6 bases and the J segment 2 bases; nucleotides outside the gene matches: 5. The CDR3 consists of 13 residues.

DNA for the CDR3: TGTGCCAGCAGCTTGGGGCAGGTGGCCTATGGCTACACCTTC. Protein sequence: CASSLGQVAYGYTF. The V and J genes are TRBV5-4 and TRBJ1-2; D remains ambiguous. Germline V gene lookup returns CDR1 SGHNT and CDR2 YYREEE (reference sequence). This CDR3 has 14 amino acids. Trimming cost V 0 bases and J 4 bases, with 10 bases left between them.

In its sample, this clone was seen a few times. The chain recombines TRBV13 with TRBJ2-7; D may be TRBD2 (6 bases). Germline V gives CDR1 PRHDT, CDR2 FYEKMQ (reference sequence). This CDR3 is built from 15 residues. Deletions cut 0 bases from V and 2 bases from J, with 11 bases between. The CDR3 DNA follows: TGTGCCAGCAGCTTAGGGCAGGGAGGCGCCTACGAGCAGTACTTC. Protein: CASSLGQGGAYEQYF.

V is TRBV6-1 and J is TRBJ1-2, with D unclear. Trimming pared 6 bases from V and 0 bases from J, leaving 11 bases between. The CDR3 is 14 amino acids. In germline, CDR1 is MNHNS, CDR2 SASEGT. CDR3 DNA sequence: TGTGCCAGCAGACAGACCCCGGCTAACTATGGCTACACCTTC. Protein product: CASRQTPANYGYTF.

This chain joins TRBV28 and TRBJ2-7; 9 bases map to TRBD1. CDR1 MDHEN and CDR2 SYDVKM come from the germline V gene. Germline trimming cut 6 bases from V and 1 base from J; bases unmatched to any gene: 7. The CDR3 has 15 amino acids. This CDR3 reads CASSKGTGWSYEQYF. CDR3 DNA sequence: TGTGCCAGCAGCAAAGGGACAGGGTGGTCCTACGAGCAGTACTTC.

The chain is built from TRBV30 and TRBJ2-2; tentative D call: TRBD2 (6 bases). Germline CDR1 and CDR2: GTSNPN and SVGIG (reference sequence). The CDR3 length is 11 residues. V lost 6 bases, J lost 7 bases, and 9 bases lay in between. CDR3: CACGGDGELFF. In nucleotides, the CDR3 is TGTGCCTGCGGGGGAGACGGGGAGCTGTTTTTT.

V and J are TRBV5-1 and TRBJ2-2; TRBD2 matches 9 bases. The germline V gene has CDR1 SGHRS and CDR2 YFSETQ. V shed 4 bases and J 3 bases; nucleotides not matched to a gene: 7. This CDR3 region has 16 residues. The CDR3 region is CASSPNPSGDTGELFF. The CDR3 nucleotides read TGCGCCAGCAGCCCCAACCCTAGCGGGGACACCGGGGAGCTGTTTTTT. Full variable domain (missing parts from reference TRBV5-1 and TRBJ2-2): KAGVTQTPRYLIKTRGQQVTLSCSPISGHRSVSWYQQTPGQGLQFLFEYFSETQRNKGNFPGRFSGRQFSNSRSEMNVSTLELGDSALYLCASSPNPSGDTGELFFGEGSRLTVL.

V and J are TRBV5-1 and TRBJ2-7, with D possibly TRBD1 on 6 matching bases. Germline loops: CDR1 SGHRS, CDR2 YFSETQ. CDR3 length: 14 amino acids. V lost 0 bases and J 7 bases, leaving 14 bases between the germline ends. As DNA, the CDR3 is TGCGCCAGCAGCTTGGCAGGGGCCGTCGGTGAGCAGTACTTC. Amino acid sequence: CASSLAGAVGEQYF.

This rearrangement joins TRBV10-3 to TRBJ1-6, with 8 positions matching TRBD1. Germline V gene data show CDR1 as ENHRY and CDR2 as SYGVKD. The ends lost 2 bases at V and 10 bases at J; junction bases unmatched: 1. The CDR3 totals 13 residues. The CDR3 sequence is CAISEGQGSPLHF. CDR3 bases: TGTGCCATCAGTGAGGGACAGGGCTCACCCCTCCACTTT.

This chain connects TRBV2 to TRBJ2-1; 8 bases line up with TRBD2. V dropped 5 bases and J dropped 6; count of bases not matched to a gene: 6. The CDR3 extends over 14 amino acids. The germline CDR1 and CDR2 sequences are SNHLY and FYNNEI. The CDR3 bases are TGTGCCAGCAGTAGAAGCGGGAGCACCAATGAGCAGTTCTTC. Its protein product is CASSRSGSTNEQFF.

The chain joins TRBV9 to TRBJ1-4, with 10 bases aligning to TRBD1. This CDR3 contains 15 residues. V was clipped by 5 bases and J by 7 bases; unmatched bases: 8. CDR1 is SGDLS and CDR2 is YYNGEE in the germline V gene. The CDR3 bases are TGTGCCAGCAGTACTGGGGACAGGGGTCTTGAAAAACTGTTTTTT. The encoded protein is CASSTGDRGLEKLFF.

This clone came up a few times. The chain employs TRBV4-1 and TRBJ1-5; perhaps TRBD1 as D (6 bases). The CDR3 is made up of 16 amino acids. CDR1 is MGHRA, CDR2 YSYEKL, per germline. V was trimmed by 1 base and J by 3 bases, leaving 13 bases between them. This CDR3 is CASSQVPGQNNQPQHF. DNA of the CDR3: TGCGCCAGCAGCCAAGTTCCAGGACAGAACAATCAGCCCCAGCATTTT.

The chain combines TRBV28 with TRBJ1-5, with a tentative D call TRBD1 (6 bases). Germline V gene lookup returns CDR1 MDHEN and CDR2 SYDVKM. The V gene lost 2 bases and the J gene lost 4 bases, with 9 bases spanning the gap. The CDR3 runs 14 residues. The CDR3 loop reads CASSLAGANQPQHF. The CDR3 nucleotides read TGTGCCAGCAGTTTAGCAGGGGCAAATCAGCCCCAGCATTTT. Based on the CDR3 plus reference TRBV28 and TRBJ1-5, the full variable domain is DVKVTQSSRYLVKRTGEKVFLECVQDMDHENMFWYRQDPGLGLRLIYFSYDVKMKEKGDIPEGYSVSREKKERFSLILESASTNQTSMYLCASSLAGANQPQHFGDGTRLSIL.

This chain connects TRBV19 to TRBJ2-7; 9 bases match TRBD1. V was clipped by 9 bases and J by 4 bases; unmatched bases: 7. This CDR3 spans 13 amino acids. The germline gives CDR1 LNHDA, CDR2 SQIVND (reference sequence). CDR3 region: CASGDRGSYEQYF. The CDR3 region has the DNA TGTGCCAGCGGTGACAGGGGGTCTTACGAGCAGTACTTC.

The rearrangement joins TRBV10-3 to TRBJ1-4; unclear D gene. The V gene lost 2 bases and the J gene lost 4 bases, with 8 bases spanning the gap. The CDR3 contains 14 residues. Germline loops: CDR1 ENHRY, CDR2 SYGVKD. CDR3 sequence: CAISEPGNNEKLFF. CDR3 DNA: TGTGCCATCAGTGAGCCGGGGAATAATGAAAAACTGTTTTTT.

This clone was counted a few times. V gene TRBV11-2 combines with J gene TRBJ2-1; a possible D gene is TRBD2 (7 bases). V was pared by 1 base and J by 2 bases, with 18 bases between. The CDR3 has 18 residues. Germline V gives CDR1 SGHAT, CDR2 FQNNGV. CDR3 amino acids: CASSLVRGGAKTYNEQFF. CDR3 DNA: TGTGCCAGCAGCTTAGTGAGGGGGGGGGCAAAGACCTACAATGAGCAGTTCTTC.

The chain is built from TRBV4-1 and TRBJ1-3; a weak D match, TRBD1 (5 bases). Trimming removed 0 bases from V and 7 bases from J, with 19 bases in between. The germline V gene encodes CDR1 MGHRA and CDR2 YSYEKL. This CDR3 comprises 17 residues. The CDR3 DNA reads as TGCGCCAGCAGCCAAGATTCCAAAGGGAAGTGGGGCAACACCATATATTTT. Residues: CASSQDSKGKWGNTIYF.

The rearrangement uses TRBV7-6 and TRBJ2-7, with TRBD1 as a possible D gene (5 bases). V was trimmed by 2 bases and J by 0 bases, leaving 8 bases between them. The germline V gene has CDR1 SGHVS and CDR2 FNYEAQ. This CDR3 comprises 14 residues. CDR3 loop: CASSLSRDSYEQYF. CDR3 sequence (DNA): TGTGCCAGCAGCTTAAGCAGGGACTCCTACGAGCAGTACTTC.